The 31 T cell receptor beta chains in this list originate from one sample, sequenced in a study of cytomegalovirus exposure and HLA in healthy donors. Repertoires were generated with immunoSEQ multiplex PCR, while TCRdb's copy carries only in-frame clones and drops some. Here the sample spans 85,000 to 95,000 clones, approximately 96% being singletons. What was sequenced was PBMCs. Receptors were obtained from a young man in good health and CMV-seronegative.

The J gene is TRBJ2-1, the V gene TRBV27, with TRBD2 matching over 10 bases. V was pared by 5 bases and J by 4 bases, with 11 bases of the junction left unmatched. The CDR3 totals 17 residues. Germline V gives CDR1 MNHEY, CDR2 SMNVEV (reference sequence). The CDR3 loop reads CASSPSFSGRRYNEQFF. Here the CDR3 DNA reads TGTGCCAGCAGTCCCTCCTTTAGCGGGAGGAGATACAATGAGCAGTTCTTC.

The V call is TRBV14, the J call TRBJ1-4, with 8 bases that match TRBD1. V trimming: 6 bases; J trimming: 8 bases; junction bases outside the gene matches: 8. Germline V gives CDR1 SGHDN, CDR2 FVKESK. The CDR3 has 14 residues. The CDR3 sequence is CASRRQGLGEKLFF. The DNA of the CDR3 is TGTGCCAGCAGAAGACAGGGGCTCGGGGAAAAACTGTTTTTT.

The rearrangement links TRBV28 to TRBJ2-7; D possibly corresponds to TRBD2 (6 bases). The V gene lost 1 base and the J gene lost 3 bases, with 7 bases spanning the gap. Germline V gives CDR1 MDHEN, CDR2 SYDVKM. The CDR3 is 13 residues long. This CDR3 reads CASSLSEGYEQYF. The DNA for the CDR3 is TGTGCCAGCAGTTTATCGGAGGGCTACGAGCAGTACTTC. The full variable domain, with the rest looked up from reference TRBV28 and TRBJ2-7, is DVKVTQSSRYLVKRTGEKVFLECVQDMDHENMFWYRQDPGLGLRLIYFSYDVKMKEKGDIPEGYSVSREKKERFSLILESASTNQTSMYLCASSLSEGYEQYFGPGTRLTVT.

The chain recombines TRBV6-1 with TRBJ1-3; no firm D call. CDR3 size: 15 residues. CDR1 MNHNS and CDR2 SASEGT come from the germline V gene. V lost 3 bases and J 0 bases, leaving 9 bases between the germline ends. CDR3 bases: TGTGCCAGCAGTGATACACCAGACTCTGGAAACACCATATATTTT. Protein product: CASSDTPDSGNTIYF.

The chain links TRBV29-1 to TRBJ2-2; 7 bases are a match to TRBD1. Germline CDR1 is SQVTM and CDR2 is ANQGSEA. CDR3 length: 13 residues. The ends lost 6 bases at V and 6 bases at J; junction bases unmatched: 7. The CDR3 here is CSVNRGGSGELFF. In nucleotides, the CDR3 is TGCAGCGTCAACAGGGGCGGGTCCGGGGAGCTGTTTTTT.

V and J are TRBV30 and TRBJ2-1, with TRBD2 matching over 12 bases. The CDR3 spans 15 residues. Trimming removed 0 bases from V and 10 bases from J; junction bases left unmatched: 7. Germline lookup yields CDR1 GTSNPN and CDR2 SVGIG (reference sequence). The CDR3 reads CAWSVLAGGLGEQFF. CDR3 bases: TGTGCCTGGAGTGTCCTAGCGGGAGGGCTTGGCGAGCAGTTCTTC.

The rearrangement joins TRBV6-5 to TRBJ2-2; 9 bases align to TRBD1. CDR3 size: 15 residues. V lost 5 bases and J lost 2; bases outside the gene matches: 3. The germline gives CDR1 MNHEY, CDR2 SVGAGI. This CDR3 is CASSRDRDNTGELFF. CDR3 DNA: TGTGCCAGCAGTCGGGACAGGGATAACACCGGGGAGCTGTTTTTT.

The chain joins TRBV9 to TRBJ2-2; D may be TRBD2 (6 bases). V lost 4 bases to trimming and J lost 0 bases, with 16 bases between them. Germline V gene data show CDR1 as SGDLS and CDR2 as YYNGEE. The CDR3 contains 17 residues. The CDR3 reads CASSPEGGPSNTGELFF. CDR3 bases: TGTGCCAGCAGCCCCGAGGGAGGTCCTTCGAACACCGGGGAGCTGTTTTTT. Together with reference TRBV9 and TRBJ2-2, the CDR3 gives the full variable domain: DSGVTQTPKHLITATGQRVTLRCSPRSGDLSVYWYQQSLDQGLQFLIQYYNGEERAKGNILERFSAQQFPDLHSELNLSSLELGDSALYFCASSPEGGPSNTGELFFGEGSRLTVL.

This chain connects TRBV19 to TRBJ2-1, with no clear D. V gave up 6 bases and J gave up 14 bases, with 14 bases separating them. CDR3 size: 11 residues. Germline V gives CDR1 LNHDA, CDR2 SQIVND (reference sequence). The CDR3 bases are TGTGCCAGTAGGGCAGGCATGTTTGAGTTCTTC. Amino acid sequence: CASRAGMFEFF.

V is TRBV28 and J is TRBJ1-2, with D unresolved. The CDR3 runs 17 residues. Trimming took off 3 bases at V and 2 bases at J, with 19 bases between the two ends. The V gene's germline CDR1 is MDHEN and CDR2 SYDVKM. CDR3: CASSLLPPSGPNYGYTF. The DNA of the CDR3 is TGTGCCAGCAGTTTGCTACCCCCCAGTGGGCCGAACTATGGCTACACCTTC.

The gene calls are TRBV4-3 and TRBJ2-3, with 11 nucleotides matching TRBD2. Germline trimming cut 0 bases from V and 6 bases from J; bases unmatched to any gene: 5. The CDR3 totals 16 residues. Germline-derived CDR1 and CDR2 are LGHNA and YSLEER. The CDR3 DNA sequence: TGCGCCAGCAGCCAAGAACTAGCGGGGGTATTGGATACGCAGTATTTT. It codes for CASSQELAGVLDTQYF.

The chain has TRBV5-1 and TRBJ1-1; 9 nucleotides match TRBD1. The J segment lost 2 bases and the V segment lost 3 bases, leaving 2 bases of the junction unmatched. The CDR3 is 14 amino acids. In germline, CDR1 is SGHRS, CDR2 YFSETQ. Written as DNA, the CDR3 is TGCGCCAGCAGCTCGGGACAGGGAAACACTGAAGCTTTCTTT. Residues: CASSSGQGNTEAFF.

CDR3 DNA sequence: TGTGCCAGTAGTATGTTTTGGTGGGATCGCGGGAGGATCTCCTACAATGAGCAGTTCTTC. Amino acids: CASSMFWWDRGRISYNEQFF. The V and J genes are TRBV19 and TRBJ2-1, with 8 bases aligning to TRBD2. The CDR3 totals 20 residues. The V and J ends lost 3 bases and 0 bases, in that order; junction bases with no gene match: 16. Looked up from germline, CDR1 is LNHDA and CDR2 is SQIVND (reference sequence).

V gene TRBV2 combines with J gene TRBJ1-1, with TRBD1 as a possible D gene (6 bases). This CDR3 spans 14 amino acids. The ends were cut back, 5 bases at V and 4 bases at J, with 14 bases in the middle. Germline CDR1 SNHLY, CDR2 FYNNEI. Here the CDR3 DNA reads TGTGCCAGCAGTTGGACAGTTTCTAGCACTGAAGCTTTCTTT. Translation: CASSWTVSSTEAFF.

The CDR3 region has the DNA TGTGCCAGCAGACAAGCTAGCGGGGGCACAGATACGCAGTATTTT. Amino acids: CASRQASGGTDTQYF. The chain recombines TRBV5-4 with TRBJ2-3, with 9 bases fitting TRBD2. With V trimmed by 5 bases and J by 1 base, 5 bases remained unmatched. CDR3 length equals 15 residues. The germline V gene has CDR1 SGHNT and CDR2 YYREEE (reference sequence).

This sequence joins TRBV27 and TRBJ2-7; D gene uncertain. V was clipped by 3 bases and J by 1 base, with 7 bases between them. Per germline, CDR1 MNHEY and CDR2 SMNVEV (reference sequence). The CDR3 length is 13 residues. In nucleotides, the CDR3 is TGTGCCAGCAGTTTTCAGAGGTCCTACGAGCAGTACTTC. It is translated as CASSFQRSYEQYF.

V gene TRBV12-5 combines with J gene TRBJ1-1, with TRBD1 identical over 9 bases. Per germline, CDR1 LGHNT and CDR2 FRNRAP. The CDR3 length is 15 residues. Unmatched junction bases numbered 7, after V lost 2 bases and J lost 6 bases. The CDR3 loop reads CASGLSQGALPEAFF. CDR3 bases: TGTGCTAGTGGTTTGTCACAGGGGGCGCTTCCTGAAGCTTTCTTT.

The rearrangement joins TRBV7-3 to TRBJ2-6; 9 bases agree with TRBD1. V lost 2 bases to trimming and J lost 1 base; unmatched junction nucleotides: 3. The CDR3 is 17 amino acids. The V gene's germline CDR1 is SGHTA and CDR2 FQGTGA. DNA of the CDR3: TGTGCCAGCAGCTTAGTGGGACAGGGATCTGGGGCCAACGTCCTGACTTTC. This sequence encodes CASSLVGQGSGANVLTF.

The CDR3 here is CASSSSSGFTDTQYF. The DNA for the CDR3 is TGTGCCAGTTCCTCCTCTAGCGGGTTCACAGATACGCAGTATTTT. The chain couples TRBV28 to TRBJ2-3; 8 bases are a match to TRBD2. The trim removed 9 bases at V and 2 bases at J, leaving 10 bases unmatched. The CDR3 totals 15 residues. Per germline, CDR1 MDHEN and CDR2 SYDVKM. Full variable domain (rest looked up from reference TRBV28 and TRBJ2-3): DVKVTQSSRYLVKRTGEKVFLECVQDMDHENMFWYRQDPGLGLRLIYFSYDVKMKEKGDIPEGYSVSREKKERFSLILESASTNQTSMYLCASSSSSGFTDTQYFGPGTRLTVL.

The chain carries TRBV19 and TRBJ1-5, with TRBD1 as a possible D gene (5 bases). CDR1 is LNHDA and CDR2 is SQIVND in the germline V gene (reference sequence). V dropped 3 bases and J dropped 1 base, with 13 bases sitting between them. The CDR3 is 16 amino acids. Here the CDR3 reads CASSISRGWSNQPQHF. The CDR3, as DNA: TGTGCCAGTAGTATCAGTAGGGGATGGAGCAATCAGCCCCAGCATTTT.

The V call is TRBV19, the J call TRBJ1-4; 9 positions match TRBD1. V lost 6 bases, J lost 8 bases, and 4 bases stayed unmatched. Germline V CDR1 and CDR2: LNHDA, SQIVND (reference sequence). The CDR3 sequence is 13 residues long. In DNA, the CDR3 is TGTGCCAGTAGCGGGACAGGGTCGGAAAAACTGTTTTTT. Amino acids: CASSGTGSEKLFF. Combining the CDR3 with reference TRBV19 and TRBJ1-4 gives the whole variable domain DGGITQSPKYLFRKEGQNVTLSCEQNLNHDAMYWYRQDPGQGLRLIYYSQIVNDFQKGDIAEGYSVSREKKESFPLTVTSAQKNPTAFYLCASSGTGSEKLFFGSGTQLSVL.

The J gene is TRBJ2-2, the V gene TRBV30; a possible D gene is TRBD2 (5 bases). Germline V lookup: CDR1 GTSNPN, CDR2 SVGIG (reference sequence). The CDR3 has 12 amino acids. V lost 7 bases and J lost 7, with 13 bases in between. The CDR3 DNA follows: TGTGCCTCCCAGGACTTCGGCGGGGAGCTGTTTTTT. It codes for CASQDFGGELFF.

The rearrangement joins TRBV28 to TRBJ1-2, with 9 nucleotides matching TRBD1. CDR3 length equals 14 residues. V dropped 10 bases and J dropped 4; count of bases not matched to a gene: 10. From germline, CDR1 is MDHEN and CDR2 SYDVKM. In DNA form, the CDR3 reads TGTGCCACGCGGGAGACAGGGGGAGGCTATGGCTACACCTTC. It codes for CATRETGGGYGYTF.

J is TRBJ2-3 and V is TRBV28; D uncertain. V was pared by 7 bases and J by 2 bases, with 13 bases between. Germline CDR1 MDHEN, CDR2 SYDVKM. CDR3 length: 14 amino acids. CDR3 bases: TGTGCCAGCACCCTCGGCAGGAACACAGATACGCAGTATTTT. It yields the protein CASTLGRNTDTQYF.

CDR3 DNA: TGTGCCAGCAGCTTACAGGGGGTGAACACTGAAGCTTTCTTT. Translating gives CASSLQGVNTEAFF. The rearrangement uses TRBV5-4 and TRBJ1-1; 8 nucleotides match TRBD1. The CDR3 consists of 14 residues. The V gene end was trimmed by 2 bases and the J gene end by 0 bases; junction bases not matched to a gene: 0. Germline lookup yields CDR1 SGHNT and CDR2 YYREEE (reference sequence).

The table lists this clone with a count of one. This sequence joins TRBV5-1 and TRBJ2-7; 7 bases match TRBD1. After removal of 3 bases from V and 5 bases from J, the junction contained 2 bases not matched to a gene. The germline V gene encodes CDR1 SGHRS and CDR2 YFSETQ. The CDR3 has 12 amino acids. Here the CDR3 DNA reads TGCGCCAGCAGCTCAGGGGGACACGAGCAGTACGTC. This gives the protein CASSSGGHEQYV.

The chain employs TRBV6-4 and TRBJ1-2, with 7 positions matching TRBD1. Trimming took 0 bases from V and 6 from J; bases not matched to a gene: 7. CDR3 length equals 15 residues. The germline V gene encodes CDR1 MRHNA and CDR2 SNTAGT. CDR3: CASSDSTGMGHGYTF. In DNA, the CDR3 is TGTGCCAGCAGTGACTCGACAGGGATGGGTCATGGCTACACCTTC.

V gene TRBV29-1 combines with J gene TRBJ2-5; 9 nucleotides agree with TRBD1. Germline trimming cut 1 base from V and 4 bases from J; bases unmatched to any gene: 1. Per germline, CDR1 SQVTM and CDR2 ANQGSEA. The CDR3 sequence is 13 residues long. The CDR3 protein is CSVEVDRGETQYF. CDR3 coding DNA: TGCAGCGTTGAAGTGGACAGGGGAGAGACCCAGTACTTC.

The rearrangement joins TRBV6-6 to TRBJ1-1, with 10 bases matching TRBD1. Germline V CDR1 and CDR2: MNHNY, SVGAGI (reference sequence). The CDR3 consists of 15 residues. J lost 5 bases, V lost 6 bases, and 9 bases had no gene match. The CDR3 nucleotides are TGTGCCAGCAGAGTACCGGACAGGGGGGTAACTGAAGCTTTCTTT. This sequence encodes CASRVPDRGVTEAFF.

The V and J genes are TRBV7-3 and TRBJ2-1, with TRBD2 identical over 7 bases. This CDR3 contains 16 residues. V shed 5 bases and J 5 bases; nucleotides not matched to a gene: 12. Germline V gene lookup returns CDR1 SGHTA and CDR2 FQGTGA. The CDR3 DNA reads TGTGCCAGCAGCCCCCGCGGGGGTTTCCAGGACAATGAGCAGTTCTTC. Protein product: CASSPRGGFQDNEQFF.

The V gene is TRBV5-1, the J gene TRBJ2-4; TRBD1 is a possible D gene (5 bases). V was trimmed by 6 bases and J by 3 bases, leaving 22 bases between them. Germline loops: CDR1 SGHRS, CDR2 YFSETQ. The CDR3 loop spans 17 amino acids. The CDR3 DNA reads as TGCGCCAGCAAAGGAACCTCAGGGAAACTGGTCAAAAACATTCAGTACTTC. It is translated as CASKGTSGKLVKNIQYF.